This TCR beta chain was profiled in a study of graft-versus-host responses after intestinal transplantation. Study overall: Every transplant recipient was induced with anti-thymocyte globulin, then maintained on tacrolimus and steroids for about three years. Study-level points and caveats: Some GvH clones were seen earlier in gut or blood, suggesting intestinal origin.

As to this clone: Antigen: not known.

The length of the CDR3 is 13 residues. Trimming took 6 bases from V and 0 from J, leaving 8 bases between them. Germline V gene data show CDR1 as MNHEY and CDR2 as SVGAGI. Sequenced by immunoSEQ multiplex PCR; TCRdb stores in-frame clones only, minus some. Of tens of thousands of clones listed, about 80% were seen once; the top ten hold 0.39%. The chain has TRBV6-5 and TRBJ1-1; no firm D call. Source: unstimulated CD4+ T cells sorted from spleen or lymph node cells, taken before transplant. The source of this sequence is a human donor who was the organ donor for an intestinal transplant. CDR3 sequence (DNA): TGTGCCAGCAGCGGGAGGTTGAACACTGAAGCTTTCTTT. Translation gives CASSGRLNTEAFF.